This TCR beta chain was found in a study of blood T cell repertoires in COVID-19. As for the study in general: Samples representing acute and convalescent COVID-19 were sourced from the United States, Italy and Spain. PBMCs, B-cell-depleted T cells, or T cells were the source of the cDNA or gDNA that made up the material.

Under the authors' procedure: Estimated nucleated cell counts came from reference gene primer amplification. Clones were read by immunoSEQ multiplex PCR, and TCRdb kept only the in-frame ones, dropping some. D and trimming were read from the DNA, whereas the V and J calls and clone size are those reported in that table. Among over 100,000 clones listed, roughly 79% were seen once. The receptor was derived from a woman between 55 and 75 years old with active or convalescent COVID-19. The sequencing sample was made of peripheral blood.

CDR3 loop: CASGRGGPVEQYF. CDR3 coding DNA: TGTGCCAGCGGTCGGGGGGGGCCTGTGGAGCAGTACTTC. The V and J genes are TRBV19 and TRBJ2-7, with 8 nucleotides matching TRBD2. CDR3 length: 13 amino acids. V lost 9 bases, J lost 7 bases, and 11 bases stayed unmatched. The germline CDR1 and CDR2 sequences are LNHDA and SQIVND (reference sequence).